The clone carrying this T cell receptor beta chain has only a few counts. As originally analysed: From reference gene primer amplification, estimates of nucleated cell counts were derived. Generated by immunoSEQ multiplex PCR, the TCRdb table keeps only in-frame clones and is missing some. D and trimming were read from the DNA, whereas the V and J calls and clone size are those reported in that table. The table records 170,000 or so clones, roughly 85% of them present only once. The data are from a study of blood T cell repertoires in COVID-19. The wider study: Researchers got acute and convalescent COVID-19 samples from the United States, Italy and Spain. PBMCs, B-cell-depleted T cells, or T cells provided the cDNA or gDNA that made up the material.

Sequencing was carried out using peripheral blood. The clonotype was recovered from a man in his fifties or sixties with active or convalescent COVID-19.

CDR3 loop: CASSMTEQETQYF. The DNA of the CDR3 is TGTGCCAGTAGTATGACAGAACAAGAGACCCAGTACTTC. The V gene is TRBV19, the J gene TRBJ2-5, with D perhaps TRBD1 (5 bases). The CDR3 has 13 residues. The V end was cut by 3 bases, the J end by 2 bases, with 7 bases between. Germline values: CDR1 LNHDA, CDR2 SQIVND (reference sequence). Supplemented by reference TRBV19 and TRBJ2-5, the full variable domain reads DGGITQSPKYLFRKEGQNVTLSCEQNLNHDAMYWYRQDPGQGLRLIYYSQIVNDFQKGDIAEGYSVSREKKESFPLTVTSAQKNPTAFYLCASSMTEQETQYFGPGTRLLVL.